What follows are 27 T cell receptor beta chains derived from one specimen sequenced in a study of shared clonotypes between healthy human individuals (TCRdb year 2020). CD8 naive samples were CD45RO-negative cells positively selected for CCR7, giving a CD45RA+CCR7+ population that excluded TemRA cells. The receptor library was made with the immunoSEQ multiplex PCR assay. TCRdb carries this immuneACCESS record with in-frame sequences only. Its versions omit some clonotypes, under half of them owing to an unresolved V gene in the studies checked, with the rest unexplained. The sample table contains 2 million to 2.5 million clones; only one count was recorded for approximately 94% of them. Around 1.1% of the sample lies in the top ten. The sequenced sample was naive CD8+ T cells sorted from blood. The sample's cell subset or site label, decoded: CD45RA+CCR7+. The origin of the receptors is a man younger than 35 in good health.

V gene TRBV2 combines with J gene TRBJ2-3, with D hard to call. Per germline, CDR1 SNHLY and CDR2 FYNNEI. CDR3 length: 12 amino acids. V lost 3 bases to trimming and J lost 6 bases, with 7 bases between them. The CDR3 region has the DNA TGTGCCAGCAGTGATTGGCGGGATACGCAGTATTTT. Its protein product is CASSDWRDTQYF.

CDR3 in DNA: TGTGCCAGCAGTTCCTATCAGGGGGCCTACGAGCAGTACTTC. Its protein product is CASSSYQGAYEQYF. The gene calls are TRBV28 and TRBJ2-7, with 7 positions matching TRBD1. From germline, CDR1 is MDHEN and CDR2 SYDVKM. The length of the CDR3 is 14 residues. V was clipped by 4 bases and J by 2 bases; unmatched bases: 5.

The CDR3 nucleotides are TGTGCCAGCAGCCAAGACCTCGGGACAGGGAGTCATGGCTACACCTTC. This gives the protein CASSQDLGTGSHGYTF. The J gene is TRBJ1-2, the V gene TRBV4-2, with 9 bases aligning to TRBD1. Losses at the gene ends were 0 bases for V and 6 bases for J; bases not matched to a gene: 8. CDR1 and CDR2 (germline): LGHNA, YNFKEQ. The CDR3 length is 16 residues.

This chain links TRBV4-1 with TRBJ2-1; TRBD2 agrees at 9 bases. Per the germline V gene, CDR1 is MGHRA and CDR2 is YSYEKL. CDR3 length equals 17 residues. V dropped 3 bases and J dropped 2; count of bases not matched to a gene: 8. The CDR3 region has the DNA TGCGCCAGCAGCCACGGACTAGCGCACTCCACCTACAATGAGCAGTTCTTC. This translates into CASSHGLAHSTYNEQFF.

The rearrangement uses TRBV29-1 and TRBJ1-2; tentative D call: TRBD1 (6 bases). V dropped 3 bases and J dropped 4 bases, with 12 bases sitting between them. CDR3 length: 13 amino acids. In germline, CDR1 is SQVTM, CDR2 ANQGSEA. This CDR3 is CSVEVQGPYGYTF. In DNA form, the CDR3 reads TGCAGCGTTGAGGTACAGGGACCCTATGGCTACACCTTC.

For this clone: This CDR3 is also generated by other DNA sequences in the sample. This chain links TRBV5-4 with TRBJ2-7; 11 nucleotides match TRBD2. The germline gives CDR1 SGHNT, CDR2 YYREEE (reference sequence). There are 14 residues in the CDR3. The V and J ends lost 2 bases and 5 bases, in that order; junction bases with no gene match: 3. CDR3 sequence (DNA): TGTGCCAGCAGCTTCCTAGCGGGGGGAGACGAGCAGTACTTC. Its translation is CASSFLAGGDEQYF.

This chain joins TRBV19 and TRBJ2-7; D possibly corresponds to TRBD2 (6 bases). Germline V gene lookup returns CDR1 LNHDA and CDR2 SQIVND (reference sequence). The V end was cut by 3 bases, the J end by 2 bases, with 14 bases between. This CDR3 region has 15 residues. DNA of the CDR3: TGTGCCAGTAGTATTCAGTGGGGAGGCCCCTACGAGCAGTACTTC. Amino acids: CASSIQWGGPYEQYF. Using reference TRBV19 and TRBJ2-7 for the parts outside the CDR3, the full variable domain is DGGITQSPKYLFRKEGQNVTLSCEQNLNHDAMYWYRQDPGQGLRLIYYSQIVNDFQKGDIAEGYSVSREKKESFPLTVTSAQKNPTAFYLCASSIQWGGPYEQYFGPGTRLTVT.

This chain joins TRBV7-2 and TRBJ2-5, with 12 bases matching TRBD2. The V segment lost 1 base and the J segment 4 bases; nucleotides outside the gene matches: 10. The CDR3 consists of 18 residues. Per germline, CDR1 SGHTA and CDR2 FQGNSA. The CDR3 sequence is CASSLVGLAGGPRETQYF. CDR3 DNA: TGTGCCAGCAGCTTAGTCGGCCTAGCGGGGGGGCCTCGAGAGACCCAGTACTTC.

This rearrangement joins TRBV4-3 to TRBJ2-4, with TRBD2 matching over 7 bases. Trimming took 3 bases from V and 5 from J; bases not matched to a gene: 16. CDR1 and CDR2 (germline): LGHNA, YSLEER. This CDR3 spans 18 amino acids. This CDR3 is CASSQDGIWSSGENIQYF. For the CDR3, the DNA is TGCGCCAGCAGCCAGGATGGGATCTGGTCTAGCGGTGAAAACATTCAGTACTTC.

This sequence joins TRBV29-1 and TRBJ2-7; no reliable D call. The CDR3 consists of 12 residues. V was trimmed by 7 bases and J by 1 base, leaving 11 bases between them. The germline gives CDR1 SQVTM, CDR2 ANQGSEA. The CDR3 DNA follows: TGCAGCGCCGGGTCTTATTCCTACGAGCAGTACTTC. As protein: CSAGSYSYEQYF.

The chain couples TRBV7-2 to TRBJ2-1; no clear D gene. The germline V and J ends were trimmed by 4 bases and 0 bases, with 4 bases remaining between them. There are 13 residues in the CDR3. Germline loops: CDR1 SGHTA, CDR2 FQGNSA. Here the CDR3 reads CASSSYSYNEQFF. Here the CDR3 DNA reads TGTGCCAGCAGCTCCTACTCCTACAATGAGCAGTTCTTC.

The chain is built from TRBV19 and TRBJ2-1; 9 bases align to TRBD1. Germline loops: CDR1 LNHDA, CDR2 SQIVND (reference sequence). The CDR3 has 15 amino acids. The junction had 5 bases not matched to a gene; V was cut back by 4 bases and J by 4 bases. CDR3 sequence reads: CASSTGQGTYNEQFF. CDR3 DNA sequence: TGTGCCAGTAGTACGGGACAGGGAACTTACAATGAGCAGTTCTTC.

J is TRBJ2-7 and V is TRBV7-8; TRBD2 agrees at 7 bases. The CDR3 is 15 amino acids. The junction had 4 bases not matched to a gene; V was cut back by 1 base and J by 1 base. Germline V CDR1 and CDR2: SGHVS, FQNEAQ. The CDR3 is CASSLGLAESYEQYF. Here the CDR3 DNA reads TGTGCCAGCAGCTTAGGGCTAGCGGAGTCCTACGAGCAGTACTTC.

This chain connects TRBV11-3 to TRBJ2-1; 9 positions match TRBD1. The CDR3 spans 15 residues. Germline lookup yields CDR1 SGHNT and CDR2 YENEEA. The V segment lost 4 bases and the J segment 4 bases; nucleotides outside the gene matches: 5. CDR3 sequence: CASSSDRGAYNEQFF. CDR3 bases: TGTGCCAGCAGCTCCGACAGGGGGGCATACAATGAGCAGTTCTTC.

V is TRBV4-1 and J is TRBJ2-7; D remains ambiguous. The CDR3 runs 13 residues. V lost 1 base and J lost 4, with 8 bases in between. CDR1 is MGHRA, CDR2 YSYEKL, per germline. The CDR3 sequence: CASSQATYYEQYF. For the CDR3, the DNA is TGCGCCAGCAGCCAAGCGACTTATTACGAGCAGTACTTC.

The table lists this clone with a few counts. The chain couples TRBV19 to TRBJ1-5; 7 bases line up with TRBD1. Germline V gives CDR1 LNHDA, CDR2 SQIVND (reference sequence). The V gene end was trimmed by 7 bases and the J gene end by 2 bases; junction bases not matched to a gene: 8. This CDR3 has 15 residues. The CDR3 sequence is CASTIDREGNQPQHF. The DNA for the CDR3 is TGTGCCAGTACCATCGACAGGGAAGGCAATCAGCCCCAGCATTTT. Complete variable domain (other parts from reference TRBV19 and TRBJ1-5): DGGITQSPKYLFRKEGQNVTLSCEQNLNHDAMYWYRQDPGQGLRLIYYSQIVNDFQKGDIAEGYSVSREKKESFPLTVTSAQKNPTAFYLCASTIDREGNQPQHFGDGTRLSIL.

The genes are TRBV9 and TRBJ2-1; the D call may be TRBD1 or TRBD2 (5 bases each). The germline gives CDR1 SGDLS, CDR2 YYNGEE. The ends were cut back, 0 bases at V and 7 bases at J, with 11 bases in the middle. The CDR3 contains 14 residues. This CDR3 is CASSVDGRENEQFF. CDR3 in DNA: TGTGCCAGCAGCGTAGACGGCAGGGAGAATGAGCAGTTCTTC.

There are a few counts of this clone. V usage is TRBV5-8 and J usage is TRBJ1-5; the match to TRBD1 covers 8 bases. The CDR3 loop spans 16 amino acids. In germline, CDR1 is SGHTS, CDR2 YDEGEE. V shed 4 bases and J 4 bases; nucleotides not matched to a gene: 10. The CDR3 here is CASSPAYGTGNQPQHF. CDR3 bases: TGTGCCAGCAGCCCAGCCTACGGGACAGGTAATCAGCCCCAGCATTTT.

V and J are TRBV6-5 and TRBJ2-7; 7 bases match TRBD1. In germline, CDR1 is MNHEY, CDR2 SVGAGI. The junction had 10 bases not matched to a gene; V was cut back by 6 bases and J by 2 bases. This CDR3 has 15 amino acids. DNA for the CDR3: TGTGCCAGCAGCTTACCCCGGGACAGTGCCTACGAGCAGTACTTC. Its protein product is CASSLPRDSAYEQYF.

As concerns this clone: One junction end does not reproduce the germline sequence, and a read error may be involved. DNA of the CDR3: TGTGCCAGCAGCTTCGGGACCGTCTACGGGCAGTACTTC. Amino acid sequence: CASSFGTVYGQYF. This chain links TRBV5-6 with TRBJ2-7; D is perhaps TRBD1 or TRBD2 (5 bases each). CDR1 is SGHDT, CDR2 YYEEEE, per germline. The CDR3 has 13 residues.

The rearrangement joins TRBV5-6 to TRBJ2-5, with D possibly TRBD1 on 5 matching bases. Germline CDR1 SGHDT, CDR2 YYEEEE. The CDR3 has 16 amino acids. Trimming took off 4 bases at V and 5 bases at J, with 21 bases between the two ends. CDR3: CASSPTEQVGRETQYF. The CDR3 DNA follows: TGTGCCAGCAGCCCGACAGAACAGGTTGGGCGGGAGACCCAGTACTTC.

This chain uses TRBV5-1 with TRBJ1-5; perhaps TRBD1 as D (5 bases). The CDR3 has 19 amino acids. Between the trimmed V and J ends, which lost 3 bases and 2 bases, there was a span of 24 bases. The germline V gene encodes CDR1 SGHRS and CDR2 YFSETQ. The DNA of the CDR3 is TGCGCCAGCAGCTCCGAGGGCGGGGACGGAACCTTCGGCAATCAGCCCCAGCATTTT. Protein: CASSSEGGDGTFGNQPQHF.

V is TRBV4-1 and J is TRBJ1-5; 7 nucleotides match TRBD1. Germline V lookup: CDR1 MGHRA, CDR2 YSYEKL. V lost 0 bases, J lost 0 bases, and 2 bases stayed unmatched. The CDR3 loop spans 16 amino acids. The CDR3 sequence: CASSQEKGASNQPQHF. The CDR3 DNA reads as TGCGCCAGCAGCCAAGAAAAGGGGGCTAGCAATCAGCCCCAGCATTTT.

The rearrangement uses TRBV7-9 and TRBJ2-7, with D possibly TRBD1 on 6 matching bases. Germline V lookup: CDR1 SEHNR, CDR2 FQNEAQ (reference sequence). This CDR3 spans 15 amino acids. The ends were cut back, 5 bases at V and 0 bases at J, with 14 bases in the middle. CDR3 sequence reads: CASSPQGSSSYEQYF. The CDR3 nucleotides read TGTGCCAGCAGCCCGCAGGGGTCTAGCTCCTACGAGCAGTACTTC.

The J gene is TRBJ2-1, the V gene TRBV9; D is uncertain. The CDR3 contains 16 residues. Germline V gene data show CDR1 as SGDLS and CDR2 as YYNGEE. The V and J ends lost 0 bases and 6 bases respectively, with 16 bases between them. CDR3: CASSVAFGVEFNEQFF. The CDR3 DNA reads TGTGCCAGCAGCGTAGCTTTTGGAGTTGAGTTCAATGAGCAGTTCTTC.

Comments on this clone: Within the sample, other DNA sequences also encode this same CDR3. CDR3 nucleotides: TGTGCCAGTAGTACGGCGGGGAGCTACGAGCAGTACTTC. Its translation is CASSTAGSYEQYF. The rearrangement uses TRBV19 and TRBJ2-7; D is perhaps TRBD2 (6 bases). CDR3 length equals 13 residues. V was clipped by 4 bases and J by 3 bases, with 10 bases between them. The germline V gene has CDR1 LNHDA and CDR2 SQIVND (reference sequence).

V and J are TRBV6-7 and TRBJ2-2; 15 bases align to TRBD2. TRBV6-7 is placed among ORFs of uncertain function. This CDR3 comprises 18 residues. With V trimmed by 1 base and J by 2 bases, 2 bases remained unmatched. CDR3: CASSYWGLAGGNTGELFF. CDR3 nucleotide sequence: TGTGCCAGCAGTTACTGGGGACTAGCGGGGGGTAACACCGGGGAGCTGTTTTTT.